This entry describes one T cell receptor beta chain. Its antigen is as yet unknown. The data were taken from a study of T cell responses to AZD1222 COVID-19 vaccine. Study-level results: Distributed over spike, vaccine-associated CD4 TCRs predominated at 160-218 and 743-854. Two doses of AZD1222 preceded a rise in Spike-specific TCR breadth and depth. There were mostly white British donors and more females than males, and clonal diversity was possibly underestimated.

Sequenced by immunoSEQ multiplex PCR; TCRdb stores in-frame clones only, minus some. Of approximately 57,000 clones listed, 75% to 90% were seen once; the top ten hold 16%. The germline gives CDR1 MDHEN, CDR2 SYDVKM. Between the trimmed V and J ends, which lost 6 bases and 0 bases, there was a span of 14 bases. The CDR3 totals 15 residues. The chain couples TRBV28 to TRBJ2-5; TRBD2 is a possible D gene (6 bases). The input for sequencing was peripheral blood, taken on day 0 of AZD1222 vaccination. The sequence came from an adult in good health. CDR3 region: CASSPGGAHQETQYF. The CDR3 DNA follows: TGTGCCAGCAGCCCCGGGGGAGCACACCAAGAGACCCAGTACTTC.